One and the same sample provided the 16 T cell receptor beta chains below, sequenced in a study of blood T cell repertoires in COVID-19. Repertoires were generated with immunoSEQ multiplex PCR, while TCRdb's copy carries only in-frame clones and drops some. The sample includes some 110,000 clones, 65% to 80% of them seen just once. Material: peripheral blood. Receptors originate from a middle-aged man with acute or convalescent COVID-19.

This rearrangement joins TRBV10-3 to TRBJ2-3; 11 bases map to TRBD1. CDR3 length equals 16 residues. Germline CDR1 and CDR2: ENHRY and SYGVKD. Trimming cost V 6 bases and J 5 bases; bases outside gene matches: 10. Here the CDR3 reads CAISTLGQGEGDTQYF. The CDR3 DNA reads TGTGCCATCAGCACATTGGGACAGGGGGAGGGAGATACGCAGTATTTT.

The chain combines TRBV20-1 with TRBJ2-5, with 7 positions matching TRBD1. The CDR3 is made up of 14 amino acids. With 3 bases clipped from V and 2 bases from J, the junction kept 6 bases outside the gene matches. The germline V gene has CDR1 DFQATT and CDR2 SNEGSKA (reference sequence). The CDR3 protein is CSASIWGQQETQYF. The DNA for the CDR3 is TGCAGTGCTAGTATATGGGGACAGCAAGAGACCCAGTACTTC.

The chain is built from TRBV12-3 or TRBV12-4 and TRBJ1-1; D gene ambiguous. Trimming took off 5 bases at V and 3 bases at J, with 10 bases between the two ends. This CDR3 comprises 13 residues. The chain's CDR3 is CASSTPRDTEAFF. In nucleotides, the CDR3 is TGTGCCAGCAGTACCCCGAGGGACACTGAAGCTTTCTTT.

The chain has TRBV14 and TRBJ2-7; tentative D call: TRBD1 (6 bases). CDR1 and CDR2 from the germline V gene are SGHDN and FVKESK. V was cut by 1 base and J by 2 bases, with 6 bases left in between. The CDR3 spans 13 residues. CDR3 loop: CASSQGGPYEQYF. In DNA, the CDR3 is TGTGCCAGCAGCCAAGGGGGGCCCTACGAGCAGTACTTC.

DNA for the CDR3: TGTGCCAGTAGGAAAAAAGCGGGAGAGGGTTACGAGCAGTACTTC. Translation gives CASRKKAGEGYEQYF. The chain recombines TRBV19 with TRBJ2-7; 8 nucleotides agree with TRBD2. From germline, CDR1 is LNHDA and CDR2 SQIVND (reference sequence). V gave up 6 bases and J gave up 4 bases; unmatched junction bases: 11. The CDR3 is made up of 15 amino acids.

The rearrangement uses TRBV18 and TRBJ2-7; 15 bases match TRBD2. The ends lost 3 bases at V and 3 bases at J; junction bases unmatched: 9. This CDR3 contains 18 residues. CDR1 is KGHSH and CDR2 is LQKENI in the germline V gene. In DNA, the CDR3 is TGTGCCAGCTCACCCGGACTAGCGGGGGGGGCCTGGGTCTACGAGCAGTACTTC. Its protein product is CASSPGLAGGAWVYEQYF.

The chain combines TRBV29-1 with TRBJ2-2, with TRBD1 as a possible D gene (5 bases). V shed 5 bases and J shed 2 bases, with 15 bases lying between them. Germline CDR1 is SQVTM and CDR2 is ANQGSEA. There are 15 residues in the CDR3. CDR3 nucleotide sequence: TGCAGCGTTAAGGCCCCGGACACCAACACCGGGGAGCTGTTTTTT. The encoded protein is CSVKAPDTNTGELFF.

The genes are TRBV2 and TRBJ1-6; no definite D call. Germline V CDR1 and CDR2: SNHLY, FYNNEI. V shed 4 bases and J shed 5 bases, with 12 bases lying between them. This CDR3 region has 15 residues. CDR3: CASSVRVSDNSPLHF. The DNA for the CDR3 is TGTGCCAGCAGTGTGCGGGTTTCAGATAATTCACCCCTCCACTTT.

V usage is TRBV5-1 and J usage is TRBJ2-1, with TRBD2 matching 13 bases. Germline values: CDR1 SGHRS, CDR2 YFSETQ. The CDR3 is made up of 18 amino acids. The V segment lost 0 bases and the J segment 1 base; nucleotides outside the gene matches: 4. Here the CDR3 reads CASSLGLAGGYSYNEQFF. In DNA, the CDR3 is TGCGCCAGCAGCTTGGGACTAGCGGGAGGATATTCCTACAATGAGCAGTTCTTC.

The chain employs TRBV11-1 and TRBJ2-5; a weak D match, TRBD2 (5 bases). The CDR3 runs 14 residues. Trimming cost V 5 bases and J 5 bases, with 15 bases left between them. Germline V lookup: CDR1 SGHAT, CDR2 FQDESV (reference sequence). The DNA of the CDR3 is TGTGCCAGCAGCCCCCAAAGGCGAGGGGAGACCCAGTACTTC. Protein product: CASSPQRRGETQYF.

The V call is TRBV7-6, the J call TRBJ2-1; D may be TRBD1 (5 bases). Trimming shortened V by 1 base and J by 3 bases, and 10 bases separated the two germline ends. Germline lookup yields CDR1 SGHVS and CDR2 FNYEAQ. CDR3 length: 15 amino acids. The CDR3 here is CASSLDQGIYNEQFF. In DNA form, the CDR3 reads TGTGCCAGCAGCTTAGACCAGGGCATCTACAATGAGCAGTTCTTC.

The chain's CDR3 is CASSIWDSGGNTEAFF. CDR3 coding DNA: TGTGCCAGTAGTATATGGGACAGCGGGGGGAACACTGAAGCTTTCTTT. The chain recombines TRBV19 with TRBJ1-1; 7 bases match TRBD1. The V gene's germline CDR1 is LNHDA and CDR2 SQIVND (reference sequence). After removal of 2 bases from V and 1 base from J, the junction contained 7 bases not matched to a gene. This CDR3 contains 16 residues.

The chain employs TRBV5-1 and TRBJ2-1; TRBD2 matches 10 bases. CDR3 length: 16 amino acids. The junction had 8 bases not matched to a gene; V was cut back by 0 bases and J by 8 bases. The germline CDR1 and CDR2 sequences are SGHRS and YFSETQ. CDR3 sequence: CASSLVLAGEVYEQFF. For the CDR3, the DNA is TGCGCCAGCAGCTTGGTGCTAGCGGGAGAAGTTTATGAGCAGTTCTTC.

The V call is TRBV3-1 (or the pseudogene TRBV3-2), the J call TRBJ2-7, with TRBD2 matching 10 bases. The V gene end was trimmed by 4 bases and the J gene end by 3 bases; junction bases not matched to a gene: 3. This CDR3 has 14 residues. Germline loops: CDR1 LGHDT, CDR2 YNNKEL (reference sequence). CDR3 DNA: TGTGCCAGCAGCCCGCAGCGGGGGGGCTACGAGCAGTACTTC. This codes for CASSPQRGGYEQYF.

The chain is built from TRBV29-1 and TRBJ2-5, with 8 bases identical to TRBD1. The ends lost 1 base at V and 2 bases at J; junction bases unmatched: 9. CDR1 SQVTM and CDR2 ANQGSEA come from the germline V gene. The length of the CDR3 is 16 residues. Here the CDR3 DNA reads TGCAGCGTTGAAGTGGAGGGGACAGGCCTGCAAGAGACCCAGTACTTC. It yields the protein CSVEVEGTGLQETQYF. Supplemented by reference TRBV29-1 and TRBJ2-5, the full variable domain reads SAVISQKPSRDICQRGTSLTIQCQVDSQVTMMFWYRQQPGQSLTLIATANQGSEATYESGFVIDKFPISRPNLTFSTLTVSNMSPEDSSIYLCSVEVEGTGLQETQYFGPGTRLLVL.

This chain joins TRBV5-1 and TRBJ2-3, with 7 bases fitting TRBD2. Per the germline V gene, CDR1 is SGHRS and CDR2 is YFSETQ. Trimming at V came to 2 bases and at J to 5 bases, leaving 5 bases not matched to a gene. CDR3 size: 14 residues. In nucleotides, the CDR3 is TGCGCCAGCAGCTTAGGACTAGGGATAGATACGCAGTATTTT. The encoded protein is CASSLGLGIDTQYF.